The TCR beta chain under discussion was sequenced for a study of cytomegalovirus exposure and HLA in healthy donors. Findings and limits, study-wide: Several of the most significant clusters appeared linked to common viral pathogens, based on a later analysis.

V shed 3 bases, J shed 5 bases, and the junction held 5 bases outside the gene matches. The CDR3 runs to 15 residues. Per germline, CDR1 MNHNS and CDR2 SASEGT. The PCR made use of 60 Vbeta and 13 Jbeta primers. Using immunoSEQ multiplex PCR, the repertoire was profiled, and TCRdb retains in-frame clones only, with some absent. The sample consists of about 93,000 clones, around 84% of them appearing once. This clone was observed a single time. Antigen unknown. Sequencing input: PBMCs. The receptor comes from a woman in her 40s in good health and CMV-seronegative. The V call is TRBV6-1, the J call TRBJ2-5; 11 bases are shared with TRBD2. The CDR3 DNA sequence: TGTGCCAGCAGTGAGTGGGGACTAGCGGTCGAGACCCAGTACTTC. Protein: CASSEWGLAVETQYF.